The 9 T cell receptor beta chains below all came from one sample that was sequenced in a study of beta chain features in type 1 diabetes. What was sequenced were expressed TCRB transcripts, since all of the isolated RNA had been reverse transcribed. Method: immunoSEQ multiplex PCR; TCRdb's copy keeps in-frame clones and lacks some. The data show about 320,000 clones, about 15% seen once. What was sequenced was central memory CD4+ T cells from blood. The receptors derive from a man aged 25 to 40 in good health.

This clone was recorded a few times. The rearrangement joins TRBV7-2 to TRBJ2-4; D not resolved. Trimming removed 6 bases at V and 1 base at J, with 10 bases between. The length of the CDR3 is 14 residues. Germline CDR1 is SGHTA and CDR2 is FQGNSA. The CDR3 region is CASSPNIAKNIQYF. The CDR3 nucleotides read TGTGCCAGCAGTCCGAATATTGCCAAAAACATTCAGTACTTC.

This chain connects TRBV6-5 to TRBJ1-5; TRBD1 might be the D (6 bases). The CDR3 loop spans 14 amino acids. CDR1 is MNHEY and CDR2 is SVGAGI in the germline V gene. Trimming took 8 bases from V and 1 from J, leaving 12 bases between them. CDR3 amino acids: CASDRDKSNQPQHF. The CDR3 DNA follows: TGTGCCAGCGACCGGGACAAGAGCAATCAGCCCCAGCATTTT.

This clone was recorded a few times. The chain employs TRBV4-1 and TRBJ2-5; 14 nucleotides line up with TRBD2. The V segment lost 1 base and the J segment 5 bases; nucleotides outside the gene matches: 9. The germline V gene encodes CDR1 MGHRA and CDR2 YSYEKL. The CDR3 consists of 18 residues. In DNA, the CDR3 is TGCGCCAGCAGCCAAGTTGCCGGGACTAGCGGGGGATGGGAGACCCAGTACTTC. Translating gives CASSQVAGTSGGWETQYF.

This chain connects TRBV4-2 to TRBJ2-2, with 11 bases matching TRBD2. CDR1 and CDR2 from the germline V gene are LGHNA and YNFKEQ. V lost 1 base, J lost 3 bases, and 4 bases stayed unmatched. This CDR3 spans 17 amino acids. CDR3 in amino acids: CASSQGGLADYTGELFF. The CDR3 coding sequence is TGTGCCAGCAGCCAAGGGGGACTAGCGGACTACACCGGGGAGCTGTTTTTT.

This clone occurred a few times. V usage is TRBV6-1 and J usage is TRBJ2-7, with 7 bases fitting TRBD1. The CDR3 spans 14 residues. The junction had 9 bases not matched to a gene; V was cut back by 8 bases and J by 2 bases. In germline, CDR1 is MNHNS, CDR2 SASEGT. In DNA form, the CDR3 reads TGTGCCAGCCTCTCCGAGGGGGCGGCCTACGAGCAGTACTTC. As protein: CASLSEGAAYEQYF.

This clone has more than one count but fewer than ten. V usage is TRBV29-1 and J usage is TRBJ1-4, with D possibly being TRBD1 (5 bases). The CDR3 extends over 11 amino acids. Trimming removed 6 bases from V and 17 bases from J, with 19 bases in between. Germline loops: CDR1 SQVTM, CDR2 ANQGSEA. The CDR3 DNA reads TGCAGCGTGGGAAGTGGGGGACCCCATTTTTTT. Translated: CSVGSGGPHFF.

The chain combines TRBV2 with TRBJ2-6, with unresolved D. In germline, CDR1 is SNHLY, CDR2 FYNNEI. The V end was cut by 6 bases, the J end by 4 bases, with 13 bases between. The CDR3 loop spans 15 amino acids. CDR3 amino acids: CASSLDGSGANVLTF. CDR3 sequence (DNA): TGTGCCAGCAGCCTGGACGGCTCGGGGGCCAACGTCCTGACTTTC.

This clone appeared a few times. This chain links TRBV2 with TRBJ2-3; 11 positions match TRBD2. The V gene end was trimmed by 7 bases and the J gene end by 4 bases; junction bases not matched to a gene: 1. Germline V gene data show CDR1 as SNHLY and CDR2 as FYNNEI. The CDR3 contains 13 residues. DNA for the CDR3: TGTGCCAGCATAGCGGGGGGGTCAGATACGCAGTATTTT. It is translated as CASIAGGSDTQYF.

This clone was detected a few times. The CDR3 DNA is TGTGCCAGCAGCCCACGGACAGGGATAAGGAACACCATATATTTT. This gives the protein CASSPRTGIRNTIYF. The chain has TRBV7-2 and TRBJ1-3; 8 bases match TRBD1. Per the germline V gene, CDR1 is SGHTA and CDR2 is FQGNSA. The V and J ends lost 5 bases and 7 bases, in that order; junction bases with no gene match: 10. The CDR3 has 15 residues.